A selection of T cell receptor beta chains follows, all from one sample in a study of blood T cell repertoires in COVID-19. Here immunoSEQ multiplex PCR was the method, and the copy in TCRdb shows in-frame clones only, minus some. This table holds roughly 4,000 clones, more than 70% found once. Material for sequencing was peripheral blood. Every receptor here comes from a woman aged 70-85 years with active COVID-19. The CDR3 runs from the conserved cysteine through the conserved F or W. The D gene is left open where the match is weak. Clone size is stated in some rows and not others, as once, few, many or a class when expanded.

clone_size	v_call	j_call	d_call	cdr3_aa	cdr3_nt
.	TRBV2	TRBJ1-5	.	CASSGQGAGNQPQHF	TGTGCCAGCAGTGGCCAAGGGGCTGGCAACCAGCCCCAGCATTTT
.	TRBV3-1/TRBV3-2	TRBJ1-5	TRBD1	CASSLGQGNQPQHF	TGTGCCAGCAGCCTAGGACAGGGCAATCAGCCCCAGCATTTT
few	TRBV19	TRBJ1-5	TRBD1	CASSVAGGQPQHF	TGTGCCAGTAGTGTGGCAGGGGGACAGCCCCAGCATTTT
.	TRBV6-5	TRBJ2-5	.	CASNPMGGSRETQYF	TGTGCCAGCAACCCAATGGGGGGTTCGAGAGAGACCCAGTACTTC
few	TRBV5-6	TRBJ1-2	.	CASSLVSVYGYTF	TGTGCCAGCAGCTTAGTATCGGTCTATGGCTACACCTTC
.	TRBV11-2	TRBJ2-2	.	CASRFWTVGEGNTGELFF	TGTGCCAGCAGATTTTGGACAGTGGGGGAAGGGAACACCGGGGAGCTGTTTTTT
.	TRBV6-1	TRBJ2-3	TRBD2	CASSASSGVRTDTQYF	TGTGCCAGCAGTGCATCTAGCGGGGTTCGCACAGATACGCAGTATTTT
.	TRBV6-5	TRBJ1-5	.	CASSYRQYNQPQHF	TGTGCCAGCAGTTATCGACAGTACAATCAGCCCCAGCATTTT
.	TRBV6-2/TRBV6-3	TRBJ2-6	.	CASSYDQGVSGANVLTF	TGTGCCAGCAGTTATGACCAAGGGGTCTCTGGGGCCAACGTCCTGACTTTC
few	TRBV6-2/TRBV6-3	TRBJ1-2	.	CASSYSIANGYTF	TGTGCCAGCAGTTACTCGATTGCTAATGGCTACACCTTC
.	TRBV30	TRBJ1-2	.	CAWREQYGYTF	TGTGCCTGGAGGGAACAGTATGGCTACACCTTC
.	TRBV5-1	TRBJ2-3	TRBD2	CASSQGLAGTDTQYF	TGCGCCAGCAGCCAGGGACTAGCGGGGACAGATACGCAGTATTTT
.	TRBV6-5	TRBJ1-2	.	CASTTGSNYGYTF	TGTGCCAGCACCACAGGGTCTAACTATGGCTACACCTTC
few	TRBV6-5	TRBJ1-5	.	CASKEGYSNQPQHF	TGTGCCAGCAAGGAGGGTTATAGCAATCAGCCCCAGCATTTT
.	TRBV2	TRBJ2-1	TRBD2	CASTGLAGVGEQFF	TGTGCCAGCACCGGACTAGCGGGGGTGGGTGAGCAGTTCTTC
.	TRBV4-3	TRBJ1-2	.	CASSQSTGENYGYTF	TGCGCCAGCAGCCAGAGTACAGGAGAAAACTATGGCTACACCTTC
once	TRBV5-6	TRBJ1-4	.	CASSLEGATNEKLFF	TGTGCCAGCAGCTTGGAGGGGGCAACTAATGAAAAACTGTTTTTT
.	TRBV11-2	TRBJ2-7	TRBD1	CASSLLIGQGTYEQYF	TGTGCCAGCAGCTTACTTATTGGACAGGGGACGTACGAGCAGTACTTC
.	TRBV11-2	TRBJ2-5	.	CASSLDLIQGRETQYF	TGTGCCAGCAGCTTAGACCTCATCCAGGGCAGGGAGACCCAGTACTTC
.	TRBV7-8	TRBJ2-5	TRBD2	CASSFGAGVGQETQYF	TGTGCCAGCAGCTTTGGGGCGGGGGTCGGTCAAGAGACCCAGTACTTC
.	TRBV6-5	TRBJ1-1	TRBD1	CASSTQGAIAEAFF	TGTGCCAGCAGTACACAGGGGGCGATAGCTGAAGCTTTCTTT
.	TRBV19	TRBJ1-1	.	CASYLFPEAFF	TGTGCCAGTTATCTTTTTCCTGAAGCTTTCTTT
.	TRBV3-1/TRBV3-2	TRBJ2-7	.	CASSQGVYASYEQYF	TGTGCCAGCAGCCAAGGAGTCTACGCCTCCTACGAGCAGTACTTC
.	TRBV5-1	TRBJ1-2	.	CASSLGFRDLGYGYTF	TGCGCCAGCAGCTTGGGATTTCGGGACTTGGGCTATGGCTACACCTTC
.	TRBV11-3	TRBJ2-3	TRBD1	CASSLQGDTQYF	TGTGCCAGCAGCCTACAGGGGGATACGCAGTATTTT